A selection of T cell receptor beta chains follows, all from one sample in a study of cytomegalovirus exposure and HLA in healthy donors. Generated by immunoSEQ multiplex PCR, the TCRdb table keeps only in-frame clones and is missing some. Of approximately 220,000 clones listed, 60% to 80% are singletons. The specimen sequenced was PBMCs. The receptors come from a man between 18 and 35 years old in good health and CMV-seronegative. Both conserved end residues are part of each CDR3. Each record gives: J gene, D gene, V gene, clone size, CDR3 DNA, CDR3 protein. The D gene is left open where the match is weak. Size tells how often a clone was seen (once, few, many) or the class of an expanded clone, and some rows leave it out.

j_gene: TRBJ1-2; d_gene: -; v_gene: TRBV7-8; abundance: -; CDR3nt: TGTGCCAGCAGCTCCCCCACTCTCAAACCTAACTATGGCTACACCTTC; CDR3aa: CASSSPTLKPNYGYTF
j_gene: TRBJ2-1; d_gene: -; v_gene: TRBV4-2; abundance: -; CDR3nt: TGTGCCAGCAGCCAAGGATCCCCCTGGCGGGATGAGCAGTTCTTC; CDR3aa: CASSQGSPWRDEQFF
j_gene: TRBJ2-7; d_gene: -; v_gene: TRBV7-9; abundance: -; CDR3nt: TGTGCCAGCAGCTCCTGGGACATGCCGTCCTACGAGCAGTACTTC; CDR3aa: CASSSWDMPSYEQYF
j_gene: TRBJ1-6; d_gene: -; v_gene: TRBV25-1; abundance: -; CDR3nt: TGTGCCAGCAGTTCAGCAGGGAATTCACCCCTCCACTTT; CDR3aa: CASSSAGNSPLHF
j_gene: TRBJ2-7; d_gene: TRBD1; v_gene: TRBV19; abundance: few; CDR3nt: TGTGCCAGTAGCCACACGGGGGGACAGGGCTTGTACGAGCAGTACTTC; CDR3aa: CASSHTGGQGLYEQYF
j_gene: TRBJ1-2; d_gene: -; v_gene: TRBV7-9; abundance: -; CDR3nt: TGTGCCAGCAGCCTTACGGGGTCTGATGGCTACACCTTC; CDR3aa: CASSLTGSDGYTF
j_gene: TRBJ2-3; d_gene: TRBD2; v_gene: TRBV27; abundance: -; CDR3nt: TGTGCCAGCGGAGAAGAGTCCCTAGCGGGAGTGGGGGGAGATACGCAGTATTTT; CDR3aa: CASGEESLAGVGGDTQYF
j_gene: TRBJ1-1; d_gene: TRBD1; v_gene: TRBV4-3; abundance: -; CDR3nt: TGCGCCAGCAGCCAAGACAGGGGGCATATTACTGAAGCTTTCTTT; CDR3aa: CASSQDRGHITEAFF
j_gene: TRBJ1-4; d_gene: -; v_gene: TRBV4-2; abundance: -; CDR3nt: TGTGCCAGCAGCCAAGCAAAGAGGGAAAAACTGTTTTTT; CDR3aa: CASSQAKREKLFF
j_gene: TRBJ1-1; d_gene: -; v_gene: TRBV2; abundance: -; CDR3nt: TGTGCCAGCAGGCGAGGCGAGGAAGCTTTCTTT; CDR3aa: CASRRGEEAFF
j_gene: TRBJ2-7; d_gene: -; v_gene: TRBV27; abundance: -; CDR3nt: TGTGCCAGCAGTTTATCCCGGGGATCCTTCTACGAGCAGTACTTC; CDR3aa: CASSLSRGSFYEQYF
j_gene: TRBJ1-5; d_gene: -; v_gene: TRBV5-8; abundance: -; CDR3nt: TGTGCCAGCAGCTTGGTATATAGCAATCAGCCCCAGCATTTT; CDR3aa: CASSLVYSNQPQHF
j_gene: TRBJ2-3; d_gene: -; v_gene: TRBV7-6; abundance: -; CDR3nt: TGTGCCAGCAGCTTCACAGGGACAGATACGCAGTATTTT; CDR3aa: CASSFTGTDTQYF
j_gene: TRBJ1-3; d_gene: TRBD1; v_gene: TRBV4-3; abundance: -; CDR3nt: TGCGCCAGCAGCCAAGATCTACCGACAGGGGTTGGAAACACCATATATTTT; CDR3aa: CASSQDLPTGVGNTIYF
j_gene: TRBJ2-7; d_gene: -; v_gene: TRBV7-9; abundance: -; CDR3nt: TGTGCCAGCAGCCCCAAGACAGACTACGAGCAGTACTTC; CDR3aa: CASSPKTDYEQYF
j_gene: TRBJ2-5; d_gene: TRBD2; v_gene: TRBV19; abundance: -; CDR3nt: TGTGCCAGTAGTGGCGGGAGAAGGGAGACCCAGTACTTC; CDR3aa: CASSGGRRETQYF
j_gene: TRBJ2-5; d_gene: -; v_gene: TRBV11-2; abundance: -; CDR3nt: TGTGCCAGCAGCTTAGGGGGCAGGGAGACCCAGTACTTC; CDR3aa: CASSLGGRETQYF
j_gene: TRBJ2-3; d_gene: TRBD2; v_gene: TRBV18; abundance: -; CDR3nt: TGTGCCAGCTCACCTGGGACTAGCGGGGGGGCTACGCAGTATTTT; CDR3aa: CASSPGTSGGATQYF
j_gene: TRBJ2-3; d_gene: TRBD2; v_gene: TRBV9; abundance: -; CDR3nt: TGTGCCAGCAGCCTAGCGGGATATGACACAGATACGCAGTATTTT; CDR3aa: CASSLAGYDTDTQYF
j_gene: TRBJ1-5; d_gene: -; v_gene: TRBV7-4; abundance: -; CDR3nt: TGTGCCAGCAGCTTAGGGTGGGGCAAACCAGGGCATCAGCCCCAGCATTTT; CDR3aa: CASSLGWGKPGHQPQHF
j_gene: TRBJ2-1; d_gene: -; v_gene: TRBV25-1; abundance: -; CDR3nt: TGTGCCAGCAGTGAATCCGACACGAGCTCCTACAATGAGCAGTTCTTC; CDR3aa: CASSESDTSSYNEQFF
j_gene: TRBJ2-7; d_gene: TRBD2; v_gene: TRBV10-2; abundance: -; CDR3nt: TGCGCCAGCAGTGAGTGGCTAGCGGGAGACGAGCAGTACTTC; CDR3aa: CASSEWLAGDEQYF
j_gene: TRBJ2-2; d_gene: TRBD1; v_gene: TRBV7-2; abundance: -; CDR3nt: TGTGCCAGCAGCTTAGTAGCAGGGGGGAACACCGGGGAGCTGTTTTTT; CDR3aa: CASSLVAGGNTGELFF
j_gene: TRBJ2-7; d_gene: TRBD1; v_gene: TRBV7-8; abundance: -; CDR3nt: TGTGCCAGCAGCTTACGGCAGGGGGTCGAGCAGTACTTC; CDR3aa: CASSLRQGVEQYF